This T cell receptor beta chain was captured by sequencing in a study of blood T cell repertoires in COVID-19. Seattle patients were enrolled while actively infected and followed longitudinally. Authors' processing steps: Reference gene primer amplification gave nucleated cell count estimates. This table comes from immunoSEQ multiplex PCR, and its TCRdb copy is limited to in-frame clones, with some not included. V, J and clone size were drawn from that table, and D and trimming were deduced from the DNA. The table lists 120,000 to 150,000 clones, 70% to 90% of them singletons. Between the trimmed V and J ends, which lost 4 bases and 7 bases, there was a span of 17 bases. The CDR3 consists of 15 residues. Germline CDR1 and CDR2: MNHEY and SMNVEV (reference sequence).

Sequenced sample: peripheral blood. This chain joins TRBV27 and TRBJ2-1; a possible D gene is TRBD1 (5 bases). This receptor was identified in an older woman with COVID-19, enrolled during active disease. This chain's CDR3 is CASSSGSVFRNEQFF. The CDR3 coding sequence is TGTGCCAGCAGTTCAGGGTCCGTTTTTAGGAATGAGCAGTTCTTC.